This TCR beta chain came from a study of cytomegalovirus exposure and HLA in healthy donors. Primers for the PCR totalled 60 Vbeta and 13 Jbeta. Libraries were prepared by immunoSEQ multiplex PCR; TCRdb keeps only in-frame clonotypes and omits some of them. The sample includes some 84,000 clones, about 60% of them seen just once. With regard to this clone: The antigen remains undetermined.

Study results and caveats: CMV serostatus was the only recorded immune exposure for donors. Several top significant clusters appeared, in a later analysis, to be linked to common viral pathogens. A later analysis linked a missense variant in DCLRE1C to the trimming of TCR beta V and J genes.

Sequenced input: PBMCs. The TCR sequence derives from a woman between 40 and 55 years old in good health and CMV-seropositive.

The CDR3 loop is CASSEIGRGQAKSTEAFF. The CDR3, as DNA: TGTGCCAGCAGTGAAATAGGGCGGGGGCAGGCCAAGAGCACTGAAGCTTTCTTT. J is TRBJ1-1 and V is TRBV6-1; D possibly corresponds to TRBD1 (6 bases). V was clipped by 2 bases and J by 4 bases, with 23 bases between them. This CDR3 has 18 residues. Germline V gives CDR1 MNHNS, CDR2 SASEGT.